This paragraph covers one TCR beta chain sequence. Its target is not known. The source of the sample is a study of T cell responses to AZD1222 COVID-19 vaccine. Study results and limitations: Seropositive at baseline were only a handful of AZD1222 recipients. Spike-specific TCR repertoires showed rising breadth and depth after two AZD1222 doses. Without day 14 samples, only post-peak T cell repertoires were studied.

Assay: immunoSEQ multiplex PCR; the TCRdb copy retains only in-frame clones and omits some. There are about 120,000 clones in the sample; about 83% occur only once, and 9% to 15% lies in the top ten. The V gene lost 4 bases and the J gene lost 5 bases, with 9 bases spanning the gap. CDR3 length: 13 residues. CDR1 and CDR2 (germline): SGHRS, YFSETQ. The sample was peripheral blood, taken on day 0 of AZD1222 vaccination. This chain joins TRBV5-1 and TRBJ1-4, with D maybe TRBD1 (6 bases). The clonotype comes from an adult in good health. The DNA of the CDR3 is TGCGCCAGCAGCCTCGGACAGAATGAAAAACTGTTTTTT. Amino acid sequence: CASSLGQNEKLFF.